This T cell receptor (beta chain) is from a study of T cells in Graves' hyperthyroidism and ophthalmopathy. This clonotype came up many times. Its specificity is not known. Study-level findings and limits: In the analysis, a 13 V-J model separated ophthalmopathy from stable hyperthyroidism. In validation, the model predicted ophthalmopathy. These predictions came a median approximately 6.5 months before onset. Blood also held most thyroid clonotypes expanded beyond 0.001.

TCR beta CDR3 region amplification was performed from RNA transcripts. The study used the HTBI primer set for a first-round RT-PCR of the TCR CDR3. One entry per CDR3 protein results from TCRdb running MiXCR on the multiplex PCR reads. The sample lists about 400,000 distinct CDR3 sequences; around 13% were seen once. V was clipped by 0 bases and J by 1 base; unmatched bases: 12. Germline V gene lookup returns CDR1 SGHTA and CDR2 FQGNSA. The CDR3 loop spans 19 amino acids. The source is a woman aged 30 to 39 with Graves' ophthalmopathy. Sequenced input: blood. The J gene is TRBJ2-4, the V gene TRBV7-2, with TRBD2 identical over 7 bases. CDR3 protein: CASSLARPGTGGAKNIQYF. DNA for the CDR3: TGTGCCAGCAGCTTAGCGAGACCCGGGACCGGGGGGGCCAAAAACATTCAGTACTTC.